The 5 T cell receptor beta chains below come from one sample, sequenced in a study of T cells after yellow fever vaccination. TCRdb reprocessed the 5' RACE reads via MiXCR and lists one record per CDR3 protein. The table has about 68,000 distinct CDR3 sequences, just over 6.5% seen once. The material was CD8+ T cells sorted from PBMCs, obtained about 49 days after the first yellow fever vaccination. The receptors shown here come from a man aged 18 to 29 who received the YFV17D yellow fever vaccine.

The chain joins TRBV9 to TRBJ2-3, with 9 positions matching TRBD1. The CDR3 runs 15 residues. The ends lost 0 bases at V and 5 bases at J; junction bases unmatched: 4. Per the germline V gene, CDR1 is SGDLS and CDR2 is YYNGEE. DNA of the CDR3: TGTGCCAGCAGCGTAGGGGACAGGGCGATAGATACGCAGTATTTT. Translating it yields CASSVGDRAIDTQYF.

This clonotype was seen at least ten times. This chain uses TRBV29-1 with TRBJ2-3; D call uncertain. This CDR3 has 17 amino acids. V lost 0 bases and J lost 2, with 18 bases in between. CDR1 and CDR2 from the germline V gene are SQVTM and ANQGSEA. The CDR3 spells CSVEDRSLSAPTDTQYF. As DNA, the CDR3 is TGCAGCGTTGAAGACAGGAGCCTATCGGCCCCCACAGATACGCAGTATTTT.

This clonotype was observed many times. The rearrangement uses TRBV5-1 and TRBJ2-1, with 8 bases aligning to TRBD2. The CDR3 has 16 residues. V gave up 0 bases and J gave up 8 bases; unmatched junction bases: 10. From germline, CDR1 is SGHRS and CDR2 YFSETQ. CDR3 bases: TGCGCCAGCAGCTTGGCCTCACGGGGGGGCATCGATGAGCAGTTCTTC. It translates to CASSLASRGGIDEQFF. Using reference TRBV5-1 and TRBJ2-1 for the parts outside the CDR3, the full variable domain is KAGVTQTPRYLIKTRGQQVTLSCSPISGHRSVSWYQQTPGQGLQFLFEYFSETQRNKGNFPGRFSGRQFSNSRSEMNVSTLELGDSALYLCASSLASRGGIDEQFFGPGTRLTVL.

This rearrangement joins TRBV27 to TRBJ2-7; D unclear. Germline-derived CDR1 and CDR2 are MNHEY and SMNVEV (reference sequence). The CDR3 loop spans 13 amino acids. Between the trimmed V and J ends, which lost 5 bases and 7 bases, there was a span of 15 bases. CDR3 nucleotide sequence: TGTGCCAGCAGTGGGTCCAGTCCCACGGAGCAGTACTTC. It codes for CASSGSSPTEQYF.

CDR3 sequence: CASSYSRGYTF. The DNA of the CDR3 is TGTGCCAGCAGTTACTCGAGGGGCTACACCTTC. This chain uses TRBV6-2 or TRBV6-3 with TRBJ1-2; D is unresolved. Germline-derived CDR1 and CDR2 are MNHEY and SVGEGT. The V and J ends lost 0 bases and 8 bases respectively, with 4 bases between them. The CDR3 runs 11 residues.